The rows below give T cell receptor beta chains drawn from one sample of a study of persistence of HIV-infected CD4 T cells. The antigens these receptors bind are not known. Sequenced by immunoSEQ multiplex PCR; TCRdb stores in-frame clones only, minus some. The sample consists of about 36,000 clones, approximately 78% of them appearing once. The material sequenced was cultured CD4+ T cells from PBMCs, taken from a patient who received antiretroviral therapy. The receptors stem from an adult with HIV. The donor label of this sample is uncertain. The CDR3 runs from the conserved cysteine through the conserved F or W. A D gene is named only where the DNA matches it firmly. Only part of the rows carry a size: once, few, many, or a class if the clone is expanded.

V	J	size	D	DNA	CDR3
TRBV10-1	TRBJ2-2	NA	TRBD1	TGCGCCAGCAGCCAGGGGGCGACTATAAGGACCACCGGGGAGCTGTTTTTT	CASSQGATIRTTGELFF
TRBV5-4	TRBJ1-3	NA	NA	TGTGCCAGCAGCTCCGGCCGGATCCGGGACTCTGGAAACACCATATATTTT	CASSSGRIRDSGNTIYF
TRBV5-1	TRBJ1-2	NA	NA	TGCGCCAGCAGCGGAGGGCCGGCGAACGAGGGCTACACCTTC	CASSGGPANEGYTF
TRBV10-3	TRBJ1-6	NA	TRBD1	TGTGCCATCATTCGTTCGGTCAGGGGGCTCCCAGAAGCAAATTATAATTCACCCCTCCACTTT	CAIIRSVRGLPEANYNSPLHF
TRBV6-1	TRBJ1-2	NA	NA	TGTGCCAGCAGTGACCGGATTCGCGGCTACACCTTC	CASSDRIRGYTF
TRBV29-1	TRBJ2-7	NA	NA	TGCAGCGTTGAAGGTGTGGAGGGATTAAACAGGGAGCAGTACTTC	CSVEGVEGLNREQYF
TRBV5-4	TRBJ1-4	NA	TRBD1	TGTGCCAGCAGCTTACCCCCGGGACAGGAAAATGAAAAACTGTTTTTT	CASSLPPGQENEKLFF
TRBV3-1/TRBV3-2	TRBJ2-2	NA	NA	TGTGCCAGCAGCCAAGAGGTTGCCGGGGAGCTGTTTTTT	CASSQEVAGELFF
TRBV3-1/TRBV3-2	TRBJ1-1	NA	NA	TGTGCCAGCAGCCGGGACCCGGGGACTGAAGCTTTCTTT	CASSRDPGTEAFF
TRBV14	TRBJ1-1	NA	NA	TGTGCCAGCAGCCAAACACAGGGTATGAACACTGAAGCTTTCTTT	CASSQTQGMNTEAFF
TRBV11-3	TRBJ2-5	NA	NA	TGTGCCAGCAGCTTAGGAGCCGTGGGGACCCAGTACTTC	CASSLGAVGTQYF
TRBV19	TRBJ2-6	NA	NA	TGTGCCAGTAGTATTAAGGGTACGAACTCTGGGGCCAACGTCCTGACTTTC	CASSIKGTNSGANVLTF
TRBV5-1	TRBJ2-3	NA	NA	TGCGCCAGCCACGCTGGACCGACCCCGACAGATACGCAGTATTTT	CASHAGPTPTDTQYF
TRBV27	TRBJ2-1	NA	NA	TGTGCCAGCAGTTTATGGGTGGGACCAACCTACAATGAGCAGTTCTTC	CASSLWVGPTYNEQFF
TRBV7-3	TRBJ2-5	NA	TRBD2	TGTGCCAGCAGCCCCGGCTTCGGGGGAGGGTTACAAGAGACCCAGTACTTC	CASSPGFGGGLQETQYF
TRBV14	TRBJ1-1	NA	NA	TGTGCCAGCAGCCAGCATGAAATCACTGAAGCTTTCTTT	CASSQHEITEAFF
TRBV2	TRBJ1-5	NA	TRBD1	TGTGCCAGCAGCCTCCGGGACAGCCCGCAGCATTTT	CASSLRDSPQHF
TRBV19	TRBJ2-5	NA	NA	TGTGCCAGTAATGCCGGGGAGCGGATGGAGACCCAGTACTTC	CASNAGERMETQYF
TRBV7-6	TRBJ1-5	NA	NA	TGTGCCAGCAGCTTAGGAACTCCAGACAGCAATCAGCCCCAGCATTTT	CASSLGTPDSNQPQHF
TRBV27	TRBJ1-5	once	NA	TGTGCCAGCAGCACCAGGGACAACAATCAGCCCCAGCATTTT	CASSTRDNNQPQHF
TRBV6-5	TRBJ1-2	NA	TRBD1	TGTGCCAGCAGTAACCATAGGACAGGGGGCGATGGCTACACCTTC	CASSNHRTGGDGYTF
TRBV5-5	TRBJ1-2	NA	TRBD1	TGTGCCAGCAGCGTGACAGGGAGCTATGGCTACACCTTC	CASSVTGSYGYTF
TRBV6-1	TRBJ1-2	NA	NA	TGTGCCAGCAGTGAAGCAGGACAGTATGGCTACACCTTC	CASSEAGQYGYTF
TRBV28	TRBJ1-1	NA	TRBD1	TGTGCCAGCAGTCCCTCCAGGGGGAATGAAGCTTTCTTT	CASSPSRGNEAFF
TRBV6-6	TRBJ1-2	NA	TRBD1	TGTGCCAGCAGTCCTAGTGGGGGACAGGGCACTACTAACTATGGCTACACCTTC	CASSPSGGQGTTNYGYTF
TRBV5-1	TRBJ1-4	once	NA	TGCGCCAGCAGCCGGGAGGCGGGGCAGGGTGAAAAACTGTTTTTT	CASSREAGQGEKLFF
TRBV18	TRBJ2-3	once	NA	TGTGCCAGCTCATCACAGGGTCCCTCGGGTGATACGCAGTATTTT	CASSSQGPSGDTQYF
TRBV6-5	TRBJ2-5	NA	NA	TGTGCCAGCAGCCTGACGGGCTGGACCCAGTACTTC	CASSLTGWTQYF
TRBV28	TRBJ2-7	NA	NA	TGTGCCAGCAGTACAGGGCTTGGAGAGCAGTACTTC	CASSTGLGEQYF
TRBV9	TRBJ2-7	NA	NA	TGTGCCAGCAGCGTGGGGACGGAAGCCTACGAGCAGTACTTC	CASSVGTEAYEQYF
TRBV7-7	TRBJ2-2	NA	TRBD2	TGTGCCAGCAGCGCTAGCGGGGGGGCCCTCGGGGAGCTGTTTTTT	CASSASGGALGELFF
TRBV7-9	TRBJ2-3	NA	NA	TGTGCCAGCAGCTCCCTAGGAGATACGCAGTATTTT	CASSSLGDTQYF
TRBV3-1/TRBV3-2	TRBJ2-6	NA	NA	TGTGCCAGCAGCCAAGCCGCGGGGGGACAGGGTTCGTTAGGGGCCAACGTCCTGACTTTC	CASSQAAGGQGSLGANVLTF
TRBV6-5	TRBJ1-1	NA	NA	TGTGCCAGCAGTTACCGGCAGGGACCCACTGAAGCTTTCTTT	CASSYRQGPTEAFF
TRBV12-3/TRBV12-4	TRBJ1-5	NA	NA	TGTGCCAGCAGTCCCTTTCTGGGCCAGCCCCAGCATTTT	CASSPFLGQPQHF
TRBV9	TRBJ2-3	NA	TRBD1	TGTGCCAGCAGCTTCTTACAGGGGGAGGACACAGATACGCAGTATTTT	CASSFLQGEDTDTQYF
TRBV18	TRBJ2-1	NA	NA	TGTGCCAGCTCACCTATTCGTGGCAATGAGCAGTTCTTC	CASSPIRGNEQFF
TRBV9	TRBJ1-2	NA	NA	TGTGCCAGCAGCGTAGGCGCACAGACTAACTATGGCTACACCTTC	CASSVGAQTNYGYTF
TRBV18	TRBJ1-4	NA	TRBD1	TGTGCCAGCTCACCAAATCGACAGGGCGGTGAAAAACTGTTTTTT	CASSPNRQGGEKLFF
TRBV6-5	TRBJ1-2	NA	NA	TGTGCCAGCAGCCCCTTCGGGGAGCGAGGCTACACCTTC	CASSPFGERGYTF
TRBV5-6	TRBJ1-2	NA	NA	TGTGCCAGCAGCTTGGAGGGGCGTCGTTGGGATGGCTACACCTTC	CASSLEGRRWDGYTF
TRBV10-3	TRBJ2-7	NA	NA	TGTGCCATCAGTGACGGGCGTTCCTCCTACGAGCAGTACTTC	CAISDGRSSYEQYF
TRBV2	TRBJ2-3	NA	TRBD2	TGTGCCAGCACCGCGAGGAGCGGGGGGAGCACAGATACGCAGTATTTT	CASTARSGGSTDTQYF
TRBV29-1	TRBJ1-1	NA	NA	TGCAGCGTTCCCCGGGAGGGGAACACTGAAGCTTTCTTT	CSVPREGNTEAFF
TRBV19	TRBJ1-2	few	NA	TGTGCCAGTAGTATATCAGTCTATGGCTACACCTTC	CASSISVYGYTF
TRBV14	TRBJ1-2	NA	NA	TGTGCCAGCAGCCAAGAAAGGGCTACGGCTAACTATGGCTACACCTTC	CASSQERATANYGYTF
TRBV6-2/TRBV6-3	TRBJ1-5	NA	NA	TGTGCCAGCAGTTACTCGCGAAATGGGTTTAGGAATCAGCCCCAGCATTTT	CASSYSRNGFRNQPQHF
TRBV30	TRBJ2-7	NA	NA	TGTGCCTGGTCAAGGACGGTCACCTACGAGCAGTACTTC	CAWSRTVTYEQYF